This entry lists 20 T cell receptor beta chains sequenced from one sample in a study of T cells after yellow fever vaccination. TCRdb used MiXCR to reprocess the 5' RACE reads, holding one entry per CDR3 protein. The sample lists about 320,000 distinct CDR3 sequences, about 10% occurring once. The sequencing used CD4+ T cells sorted from PBMCs, collected 45 days after the yellow fever booster vaccination. The receptors stem from a man aged 18 to 29 who received the YFV17D yellow fever vaccine.

The V gene is TRBV29-1, the J gene TRBJ2-5; 7 positions match TRBD1. Germline V gene data show CDR1 as SQVTM and CDR2 as ANQGSEA. The CDR3 covers 17 residues. V was pared by 0 bases and J by 3 bases, with 13 bases of the junction left unmatched. This CDR3 is CSVEDRKGASVKETQYF. The CDR3 nucleotides are TGCAGCGTTGAAGATCGAAAGGGGGCGAGTGTTAAAGAGACCCAGTACTTC.

There are many counts of this clonotype. The CDR3, as DNA: TGCGCCAGCAGCTTGGAAGGGGCGCAGTTCTTC. This encodes CASSLEGAQFF. This sequence joins TRBV5-1 and TRBJ2-1, with D tentatively TRBD1 (5 bases). The CDR3 extends over 11 amino acids. CDR1 and CDR2 from the germline V gene are SGHRS and YFSETQ. V lost 0 bases and J lost 12, with 7 bases in between. Drawing the rest from reference TRBV5-1 and TRBJ2-1, the complete variable domain is KAGVTQTPRYLIKTRGQQVTLSCSPISGHRSVSWYQQTPGQGLQFLFEYFSETQRNKGNFPGRFSGRQFSNSRSEMNVSTLELGDSALYLCASSLEGAQFFGPGTRLTVL.

This clonotype was detected only a few times. The chain recombines TRBV30 with TRBJ2-7, with D possibly being TRBD2 (7 bases). Germline values: CDR1 GTSNPN, CDR2 SVGIG (reference sequence). The CDR3 is made up of 11 amino acids. Trimming shortened V by 3 bases and J by 7 bases, and 10 bases separated the two germline ends. CDR3 nucleotides: TGTGCCTGGAGGAGGGGGGGAGAGCAGTACTTC. Amino acids: CAWRRGGEQYF.

A few counts support this clonotype. The chain couples TRBV27 to TRBJ1-4; 7 nucleotides agree with TRBD1. The CDR3 totals 13 residues. Germline V gene lookup returns CDR1 MNHEY and CDR2 SMNVEV (reference sequence). Unmatched junction bases numbered 4, after V lost 4 bases and J lost 8 bases. The CDR3, as DNA: TGTGCCAGCAGTTACAGGGGCTACGAAAAACTGTTTTTT. It yields the protein CASSYRGYEKLFF. The full variable domain, its missing parts supplied by reference TRBV27 and TRBJ1-4, is EAQVTQNPRYLITVTGKKLTVTCSQNMNHEYMSWYRQDPGLGLRQIYYSMNVEVTDKGDVPEGYKVSRKEKRNFPLILESPSPNQTSLYFCASSYRGYEKLFFGSGTQLSVL.

The chain uses TRBV4-3 and TRBJ1-2; TRBD1 aligns across 9 bases. V shed 0 bases and J 1 base; nucleotides not matched to a gene: 3. Germline V gene lookup returns CDR1 LGHNA and CDR2 YSLEER. The CDR3 spans 16 residues. CDR3 DNA sequence: TGCGCCAGCAGCCAAGAAACAGGGGGCCGTAACTATGGCTACACCTTC. This encodes CASSQETGGRNYGYTF.

Many counts were recorded for this clonotype. V is TRBV7-9 and J is TRBJ1-2; weak D call: TRBD1 (5 bases). The CDR3 length is 13 residues. The V end was cut by 6 bases, the J end by 3 bases, with 11 bases between. The germline V gene encodes CDR1 SEHNR and CDR2 FQNEAQ (reference sequence). For the CDR3, the DNA is TGTGCCAGCAGTTACGACAGCTACTATGGCTACACCTTC. Encoded protein: CASSYDSYYGYTF.

The chain joins TRBV29-1 to TRBJ1-6, with TRBD1 as a possible D gene (6 bases). V lost 7 bases and J 10 bases, leaving 11 bases between the germline ends. CDR1 is SQVTM and CDR2 is ANQGSEA in the germline V gene. CDR3 length: 11 amino acids. The DNA for the CDR3 is TGCAGCGCCGGGGACACCTCACCCCTCCACTTT. This encodes CSAGDTSPLHF.

This clonotype occurred a few times. The rearrangement links TRBV7-2 to TRBJ2-1, with a possible D match to TRBD2 (5 bases). The CDR3 consists of 17 residues. V lost 2 bases, J lost 5 bases, and 19 bases lay in between. From germline, CDR1 is SGHTA and CDR2 FQGNSA. In DNA form, the CDR3 reads TGTGCCAGCAGCTTACTTCCATCCCTAGGAGGAGACAATGAGCAGTTCTTC. This sequence encodes CASSLLPSLGGDNEQFF. Looking up the rest from reference TRBV7-2 and TRBJ2-1 gives the full variable domain: GAGVSQSPSNKVTEKGKDVELRCDPISGHTALYWYRQSLGQGLEFLIYFQGNSAPDKSGLPSDRFSAERTGGSVSTLTIQRTQQEDSAVYLCASSLLPSLGGDNEQFFGPGTRLTVL.

V usage is TRBV12-3 or TRBV12-4 and J usage is TRBJ2-5; no clear D. The CDR3 is made up of 13 amino acids. The ends were cut back, 4 bases at V and 4 bases at J, with 10 bases in the middle. CDR3 protein: CASSSVLSETQYF. The CDR3 DNA sequence: TGTGCCAGCAGTTCAGTGCTGTCAGAGACCCAGTACTTC.

The V gene is TRBV20-1, the J gene TRBJ2-3; 8 bases align to TRBD2. Germline CDR1 is DFQATT and CDR2 is SNEGSKA (reference sequence). The CDR3 covers 14 residues. Losses at the gene ends were 7 bases for V and 6 bases for J; bases not matched to a gene: 12. CDR3 amino acids: CSVCKAGESDTQYF. CDR3 nucleotides: TGCAGTGTTTGTAAAGCGGGGGAATCGGATACGCAGTATTTT.

This clonotype was seen a few times. The chain employs TRBV7-9 and TRBJ1-6; D call uncertain. The germline V gene encodes CDR1 SEHNR and CDR2 FQNEAQ (reference sequence). Trimming left V 5 bases short and J 6 bases short, with 5 bases between. The CDR3 contains 12 residues. CDR3 sequence: CASSEVNSPLHF. The CDR3 DNA is TGTGCCAGCAGCGAGGTTAATTCACCCCTCCACTTT.

The rearrangement joins TRBV20-1 to TRBJ2-3, with a tentative D call TRBD2 (6 bases). Germline V CDR1 and CDR2: DFQATT, SNEGSKA (reference sequence). V was clipped by 2 bases and J by 0 bases, with 9 bases between them. This CDR3 spans 14 amino acids. The CDR3 sequence: CSARSRGSTDTQYF. The DNA for the CDR3 is TGCAGTGCTAGATCCCGGGGGAGCACAGATACGCAGTATTTT.

V usage is TRBV28 and J usage is TRBJ1-5; maybe TRBD1 (5 bases). With 8 bases removed from V and 4 bases from J, the gap between germline ends came to 9 bases. CDR3 size: 12 residues. CDR1 is MDHEN and CDR2 is SYDVKM in the germline V gene. The CDR3, as DNA: TGTGCCAGCGCTGCAGGGAATCAGCCCCAGCATTTT. This translates into CASAAGNQPQHF.

There are a few counts of this clonotype. The chain has TRBV4-3 and TRBJ1-2, with unresolved D. The V gene's germline CDR1 is LGHNA and CDR2 YSLEER. V dropped 3 bases and J dropped 2 bases, with 13 bases sitting between them. The CDR3 contains 15 residues. The CDR3 DNA is TGCGCCAGCAGCCAGGAAGTGACGGTAAACTATGGCTACACCTTC. This codes for CASSQEVTVNYGYTF.

The chain has TRBV20-1 and TRBJ1-2; no clear D gene. The CDR3 consists of 12 residues. Per the germline V gene, CDR1 is DFQATT and CDR2 is SNEGSKA (reference sequence). V was trimmed by 7 bases and J by 10 bases, leaving 19 bases between them. The CDR3 reads CSGVMTTAPYTF. The CDR3, as DNA: TGCAGTGGAGTCATGACCACCGCACCCTACACCTTC.

The sample holds a few counts of this clonotype. The V and J genes are TRBV7-2 and TRBJ2-2; D perhaps matches TRBD2 (5 bases). Germline values: CDR1 SGHTA, CDR2 FQGNSA. Trimming took 5 bases from V and 0 from J, leaving 13 bases between them. The CDR3 is 16 amino acids. The CDR3 here is CASSKAATANTGELFF. CDR3 in DNA: TGTGCCAGCAGCAAAGCGGCAACAGCGAACACCGGGGAGCTGTTTTTT.

This clonotype was observed a handful of times. The chain carries TRBV6-4 and TRBJ2-3; 9 positions match TRBD1. V lost 4 bases to trimming and J lost 5 bases; unmatched junction nucleotides: 4. CDR1 and CDR2 from the germline V gene are MRHNA and SNTAGT. CDR3 length equals 14 residues. Here the CDR3 reads CASSVNRGQDTQYF. Written as DNA, the CDR3 is TGTGCCAGCAGTGTTAACAGGGGGCAAGATACGCAGTATTTT.

This clonotype showed up just a few times. The chain couples TRBV7-3 to TRBJ2-4; D perhaps matches TRBD2 (5 bases). Germline V gene sequence: CDR1 SGHTA, CDR2 FQGTGA. The CDR3 extends over 13 amino acids. Trimming stripped 6 bases from V and 8 bases from J, with 14 bases between. CDR3 sequence: CASSQAPRDIQYF. The CDR3 DNA follows: TGTGCCAGCAGTCAGGCCCCGAGGGACATTCAGTACTTC.

The chain joins TRBV19 to TRBJ2-2, with D possibly being TRBD2 (6 bases). The germline gives CDR1 LNHDA, CDR2 SQIVND (reference sequence). The CDR3 extends over 17 amino acids. V lost 6 bases and J 5 bases, leaving 22 bases between the germline ends. In DNA, the CDR3 is TGTGCCAGTAGGGGCCGGACTGGCGGGGTGAGGACCGGGGAGCTGTTTTTT. Encoded protein: CASRGRTGGVRTGELFF.

The V and J genes are TRBV12-3 or TRBV12-4 and TRBJ2-7, with 7 bases fitting TRBD2. J was trimmed by 1 base and V by 3 bases; bases with no gene match: 6. CDR3 length: 15 amino acids. CDR3 sequence (DNA): TGTGCCAGCAGTTTCTCTCGCGGGGGATCCTACGAGCAGTACTTC. Translating it yields CASSFSRGGSYEQYF.